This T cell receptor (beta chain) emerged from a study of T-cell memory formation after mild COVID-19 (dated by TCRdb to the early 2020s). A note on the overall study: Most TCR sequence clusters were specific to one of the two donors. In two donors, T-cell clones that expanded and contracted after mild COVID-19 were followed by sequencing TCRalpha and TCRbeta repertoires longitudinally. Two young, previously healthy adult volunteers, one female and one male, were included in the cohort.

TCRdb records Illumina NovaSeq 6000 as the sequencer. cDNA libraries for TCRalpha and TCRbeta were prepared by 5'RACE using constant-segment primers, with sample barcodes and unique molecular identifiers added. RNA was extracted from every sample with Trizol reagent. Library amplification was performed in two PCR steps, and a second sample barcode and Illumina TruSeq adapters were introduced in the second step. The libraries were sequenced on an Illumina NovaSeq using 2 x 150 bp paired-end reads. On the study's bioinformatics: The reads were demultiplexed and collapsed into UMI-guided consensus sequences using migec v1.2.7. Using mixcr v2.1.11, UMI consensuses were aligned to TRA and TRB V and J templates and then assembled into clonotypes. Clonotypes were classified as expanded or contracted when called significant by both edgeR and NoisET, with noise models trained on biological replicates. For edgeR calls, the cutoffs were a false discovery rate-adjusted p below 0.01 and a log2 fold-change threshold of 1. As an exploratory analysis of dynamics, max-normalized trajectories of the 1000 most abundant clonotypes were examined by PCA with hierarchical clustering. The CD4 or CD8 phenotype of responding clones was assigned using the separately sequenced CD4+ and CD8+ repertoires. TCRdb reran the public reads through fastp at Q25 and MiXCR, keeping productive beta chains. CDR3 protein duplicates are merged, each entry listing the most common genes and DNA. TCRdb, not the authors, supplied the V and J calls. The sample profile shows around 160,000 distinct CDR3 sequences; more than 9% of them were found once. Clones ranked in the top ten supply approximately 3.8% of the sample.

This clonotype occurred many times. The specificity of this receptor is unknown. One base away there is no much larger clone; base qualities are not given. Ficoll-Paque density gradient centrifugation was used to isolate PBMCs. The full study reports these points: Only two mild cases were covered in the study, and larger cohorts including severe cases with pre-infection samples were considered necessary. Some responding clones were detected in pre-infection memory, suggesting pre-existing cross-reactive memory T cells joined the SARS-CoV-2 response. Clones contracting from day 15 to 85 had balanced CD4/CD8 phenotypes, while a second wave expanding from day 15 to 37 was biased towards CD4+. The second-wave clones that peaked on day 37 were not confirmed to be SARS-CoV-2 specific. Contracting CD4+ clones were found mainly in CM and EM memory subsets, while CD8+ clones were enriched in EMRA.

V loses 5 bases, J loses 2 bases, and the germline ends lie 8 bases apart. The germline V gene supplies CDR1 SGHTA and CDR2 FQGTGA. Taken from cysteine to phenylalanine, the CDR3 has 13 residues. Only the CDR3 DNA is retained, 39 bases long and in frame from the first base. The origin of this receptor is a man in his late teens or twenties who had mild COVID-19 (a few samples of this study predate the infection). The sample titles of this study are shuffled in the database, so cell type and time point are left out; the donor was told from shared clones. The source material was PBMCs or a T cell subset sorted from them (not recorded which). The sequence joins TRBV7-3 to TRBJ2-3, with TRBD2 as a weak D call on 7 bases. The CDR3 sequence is CASSAGATDTQYF. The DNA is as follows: TGTGCCAGCAGCGCGGGGGCCACAGATACGCAGTATTTT.